The T cell receptor beta chain described here comes from a study of Graves' ophthalmopathy and Graves' hyperthyroidism. Study-level results: Among thyroid clonotypes expanded above 0.001 frequency, most also appeared in blood.

RNA transcripts served as template for amplifying TCR beta CDR3 sequences. An opening RT-PCR round employed HTBI primers and preceded a second-round multiplex PCR. TCRdb re-called the multiplex PCR reads through MiXCR, storing one row per CDR3 protein. The data show almost 750,000 distinct CDR3 sequences, around 40% seen once. About this clonotype: Its antigen is unknown.

The CDR3 spans 13 residues. V was trimmed by 3 bases and J by 14 bases, leaving 19 bases between them. Germline V CDR1 and CDR2: ENHRY, SYGVKD. The TCR sequence derives from an adult man with Graves' ophthalmopathy. The V and J genes are TRBV10-3 and TRBJ1-1, with D tentatively TRBD1 (6 bases). Source material: peripheral blood. The CDR3 here is CAISDRVADRAFF. The CDR3 region has the DNA TGTGCCATCAGTGACAGAGTGGCGGACAGAGCCTTCTTT.